This T cell receptor (beta chain) was sequenced for a study of shared clonotypes between healthy human individuals. Roughly 200 ng DNA, around 30,000 T cell genomes, went into each sorted-subset replicate PCR. Profiling relied on immunoSEQ multiplex PCR, and the TCRdb table lists in-frame clones only, not all of them. The data contain 2 million to 2.5 million clones, about 94% of them singletons. The sample consisted of naive CD4+ T cells sorted from blood. Indicated subset: CD45RA+ positively selected. The sequence was collected from a man younger than 35 in good health.

The CDR3, as DNA: TGTGCCAGCAGTCGATCCCTCATTAATGAAAAACTGTTTTTT. The encoded protein is CASSRSLINEKLFF. The chain links TRBV6-5 to TRBJ1-4; no reliable D call. Trimming removed 5 bases from V and 4 bases from J, with 11 bases in between. This CDR3 has 14 amino acids. In germline, CDR1 is MNHEY, CDR2 SVGAGI.